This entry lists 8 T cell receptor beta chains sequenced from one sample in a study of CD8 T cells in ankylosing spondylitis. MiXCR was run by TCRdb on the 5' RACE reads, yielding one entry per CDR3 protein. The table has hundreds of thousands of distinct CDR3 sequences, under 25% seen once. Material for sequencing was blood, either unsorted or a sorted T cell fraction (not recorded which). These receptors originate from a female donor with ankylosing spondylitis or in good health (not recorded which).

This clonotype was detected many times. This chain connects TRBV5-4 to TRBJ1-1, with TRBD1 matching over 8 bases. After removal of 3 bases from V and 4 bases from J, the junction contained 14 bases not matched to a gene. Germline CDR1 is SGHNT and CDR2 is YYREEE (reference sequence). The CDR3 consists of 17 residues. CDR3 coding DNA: TGTGCCAGCAGCTACGGACAGGGCGCGGGGGGTGGCACTGAAGCTTTCTTT. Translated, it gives CASSYGQGAGGGTEAFF.

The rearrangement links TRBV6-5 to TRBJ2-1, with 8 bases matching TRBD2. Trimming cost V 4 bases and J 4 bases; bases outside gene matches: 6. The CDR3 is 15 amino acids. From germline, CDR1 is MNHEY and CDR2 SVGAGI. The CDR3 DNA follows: TGTGCCAGCAGTTCACGGGGGGGGTTTTACAATGAGCAGTTCTTC. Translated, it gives CASSSRGGFYNEQFF.

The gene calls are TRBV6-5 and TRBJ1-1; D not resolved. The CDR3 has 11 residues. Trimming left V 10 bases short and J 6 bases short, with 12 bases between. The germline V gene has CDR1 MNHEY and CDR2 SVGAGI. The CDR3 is CATRTEAEAFF. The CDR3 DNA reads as TGTGCCACCCGGACCGAGGCTGAAGCTTTCTTT.

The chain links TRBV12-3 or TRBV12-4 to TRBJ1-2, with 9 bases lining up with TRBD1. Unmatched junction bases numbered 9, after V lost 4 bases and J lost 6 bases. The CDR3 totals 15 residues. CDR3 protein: CASSSTDRGFDGYTF. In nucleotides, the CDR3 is TGTGCCAGCAGTTCGACTGACAGGGGGTTTGATGGCTACACCTTC.

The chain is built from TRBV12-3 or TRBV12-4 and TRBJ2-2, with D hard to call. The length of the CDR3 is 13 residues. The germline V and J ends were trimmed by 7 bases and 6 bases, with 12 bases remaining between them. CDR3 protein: CASTPGSAGELFF. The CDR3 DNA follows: TGTGCCAGCACCCCCGGTTCCGCCGGGGAGCTGTTTTTT.

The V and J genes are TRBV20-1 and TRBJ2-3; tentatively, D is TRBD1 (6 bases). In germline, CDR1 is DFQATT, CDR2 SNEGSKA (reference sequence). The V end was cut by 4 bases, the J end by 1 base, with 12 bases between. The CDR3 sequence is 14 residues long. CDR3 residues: CSAIVRGGTDTQYF. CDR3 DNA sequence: TGCAGTGCTATAGTCAGGGGTGGCACAGATACGCAGTATTTT.

As DNA, the CDR3 is TGCAGCGTGCGGGGACGCACTGAAGCTTTCTTT. Amino acids: CSVRGRTEAFF. The chain joins TRBV29-1 to TRBJ1-1; tentative D call: TRBD1 (5 bases). V lost 6 bases, J lost 4 bases, and 9 bases lay in between. The CDR3 has 11 residues. The V gene's germline CDR1 is SQVTM and CDR2 ANQGSEA.

The CDR3 sequence is CATSDLSGRTYNEQFF. The CDR3 coding sequence is TGTGCCACCAGTGACCTAAGCGGCCGAACCTACAATGAGCAGTTCTTC. The chain is built from TRBV24-1 and TRBJ2-1, with a possible D match to TRBD2 (5 bases). From germline, CDR1 is KGHDR and CDR2 SFDVKD. The CDR3 is 16 residues long. V was trimmed by 4 bases and J by 2 bases, leaving 14 bases between them.